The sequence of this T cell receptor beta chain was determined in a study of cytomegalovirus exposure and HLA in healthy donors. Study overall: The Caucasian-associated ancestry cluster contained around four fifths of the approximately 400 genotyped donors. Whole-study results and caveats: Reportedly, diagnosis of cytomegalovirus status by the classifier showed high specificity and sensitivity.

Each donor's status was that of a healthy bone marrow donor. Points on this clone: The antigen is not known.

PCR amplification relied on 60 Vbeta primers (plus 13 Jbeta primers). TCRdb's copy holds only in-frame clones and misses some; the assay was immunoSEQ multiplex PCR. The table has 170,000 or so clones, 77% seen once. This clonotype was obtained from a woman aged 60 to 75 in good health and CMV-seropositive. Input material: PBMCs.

The CDR3 sequence is CASSLGGGQGVEQYF. The CDR3 coding sequence is TGTGCCAGCAGCCTCGGTGGGGGACAGGGCGTCGAGCAGTACTTC. The genes are TRBV7-2 and TRBJ2-7; the match to TRBD1 covers 9 bases. This CDR3 comprises 15 residues. Trimming removed 5 bases from V and 6 bases from J; junction bases left unmatched: 11. Germline-derived CDR1 and CDR2 are SGHTA and FQGNSA.